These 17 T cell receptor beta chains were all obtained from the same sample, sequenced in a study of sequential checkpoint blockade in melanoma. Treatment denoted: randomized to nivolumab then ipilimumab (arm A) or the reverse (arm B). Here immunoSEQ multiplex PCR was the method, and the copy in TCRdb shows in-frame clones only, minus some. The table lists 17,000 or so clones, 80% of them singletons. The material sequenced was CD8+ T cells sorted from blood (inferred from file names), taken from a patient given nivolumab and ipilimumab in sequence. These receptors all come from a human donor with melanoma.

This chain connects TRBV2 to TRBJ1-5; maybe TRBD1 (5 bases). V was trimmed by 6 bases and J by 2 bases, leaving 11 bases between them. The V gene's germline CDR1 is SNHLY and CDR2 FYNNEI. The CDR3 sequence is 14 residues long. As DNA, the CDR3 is TGTGCCAGCAGGGGAGGGGAGGGCAATCAGCCCCAGCATTTT. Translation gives CASRGGEGNQPQHF.

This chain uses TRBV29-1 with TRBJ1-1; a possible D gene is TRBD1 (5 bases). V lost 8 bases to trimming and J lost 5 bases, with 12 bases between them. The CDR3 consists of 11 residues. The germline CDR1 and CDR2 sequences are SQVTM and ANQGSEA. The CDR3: CSSWGGTEAFF. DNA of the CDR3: TGCAGCTCGTGGGGCGGAACTGAAGCTTTCTTT.

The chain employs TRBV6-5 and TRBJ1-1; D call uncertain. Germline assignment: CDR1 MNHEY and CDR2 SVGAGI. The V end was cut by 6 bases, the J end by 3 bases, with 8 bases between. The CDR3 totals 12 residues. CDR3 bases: TGTGCCAGCAGATCCGGGGACACTGAAGCTTTCTTT. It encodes CASRSGDTEAFF.

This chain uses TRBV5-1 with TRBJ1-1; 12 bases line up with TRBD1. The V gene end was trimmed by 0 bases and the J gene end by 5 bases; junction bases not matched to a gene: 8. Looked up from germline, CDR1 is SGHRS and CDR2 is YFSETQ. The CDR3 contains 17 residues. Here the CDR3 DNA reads TGCGCCAGCAGCTTGGGGGACAGGGGGCAAGAAGGGACTGAAGCTTTCTTT. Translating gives CASSLGDRGQEGTEAFF.

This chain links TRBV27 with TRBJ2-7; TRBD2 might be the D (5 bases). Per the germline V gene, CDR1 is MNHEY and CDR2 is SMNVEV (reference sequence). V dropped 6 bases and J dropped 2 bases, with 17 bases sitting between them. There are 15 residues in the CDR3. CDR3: CASSPQLTGTYEQYF. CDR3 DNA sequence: TGTGCCAGCAGCCCGCAACTGACGGGGACCTACGAGCAGTACTTC.

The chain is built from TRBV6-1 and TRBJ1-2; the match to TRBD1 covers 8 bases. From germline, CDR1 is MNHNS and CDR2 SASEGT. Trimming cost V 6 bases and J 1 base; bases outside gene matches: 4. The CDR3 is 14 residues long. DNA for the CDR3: TGTGCCAGCAGAGGACAGGGAATTAACTATGGCTACACCTTC. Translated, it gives CASRGQGINYGYTF.

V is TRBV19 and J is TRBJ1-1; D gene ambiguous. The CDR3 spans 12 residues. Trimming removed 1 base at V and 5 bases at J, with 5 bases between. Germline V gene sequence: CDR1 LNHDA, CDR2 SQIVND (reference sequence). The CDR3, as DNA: TGTGCCAGTAGTATAGGGGAGACTGAAGCTTTCTTT. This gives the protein CASSIGETEAFF.

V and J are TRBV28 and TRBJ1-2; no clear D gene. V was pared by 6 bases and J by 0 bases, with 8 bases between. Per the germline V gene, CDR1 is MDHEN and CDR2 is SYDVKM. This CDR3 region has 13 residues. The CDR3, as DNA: TGTGCCAGCAGCCCGACACCTAACTATGGCTACACCTTC. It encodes CASSPTPNYGYTF.

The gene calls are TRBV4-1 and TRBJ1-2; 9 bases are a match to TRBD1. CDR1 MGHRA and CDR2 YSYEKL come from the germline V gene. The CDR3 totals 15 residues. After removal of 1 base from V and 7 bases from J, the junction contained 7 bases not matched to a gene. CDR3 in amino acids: CASSQGTGGIAGYTF. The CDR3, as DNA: TGCGCCAGCAGCCAAGGAACAGGGGGCATTGCTGGCTACACCTTC.

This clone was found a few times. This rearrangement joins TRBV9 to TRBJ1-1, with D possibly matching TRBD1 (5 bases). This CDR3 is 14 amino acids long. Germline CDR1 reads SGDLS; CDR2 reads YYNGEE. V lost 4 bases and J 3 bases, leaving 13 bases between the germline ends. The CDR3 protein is CASSRPGGDTEAFF. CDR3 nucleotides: TGTGCCAGCAGCAGGCCCGGAGGGGACACTGAAGCTTTCTTT. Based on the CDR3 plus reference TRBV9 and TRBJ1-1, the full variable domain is DSGVTQTPKHLITATGQRVTLRCSPRSGDLSVYWYQQSLDQGLQFLIQYYNGEERAKGNILERFSAQQFPDLHSELNLSSLELGDSALYFCASSRPGGDTEAFFGQGTRLTVV.

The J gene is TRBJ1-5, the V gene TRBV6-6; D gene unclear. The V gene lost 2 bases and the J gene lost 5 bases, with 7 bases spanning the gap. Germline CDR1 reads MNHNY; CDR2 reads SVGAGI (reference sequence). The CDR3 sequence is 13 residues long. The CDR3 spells CASSYREDQPQHF. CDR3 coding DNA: TGTGCCAGCAGTTACAGGGAGGATCAGCCCCAGCATTTT.

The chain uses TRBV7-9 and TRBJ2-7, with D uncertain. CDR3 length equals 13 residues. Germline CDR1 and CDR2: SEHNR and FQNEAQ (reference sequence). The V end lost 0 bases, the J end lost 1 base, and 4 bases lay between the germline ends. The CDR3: CASSLASSYEQYF. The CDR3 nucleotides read TGTGCCAGCAGCTTAGCTTCATCCTACGAGCAGTACTTC.

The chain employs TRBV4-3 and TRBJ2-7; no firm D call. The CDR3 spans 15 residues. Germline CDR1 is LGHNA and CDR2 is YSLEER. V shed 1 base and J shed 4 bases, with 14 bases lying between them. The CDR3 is CASSQVYGSRYEQYF. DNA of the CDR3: TGCGCCAGCAGCCAAGTCTACGGGTCGAGATACGAGCAGTACTTC.

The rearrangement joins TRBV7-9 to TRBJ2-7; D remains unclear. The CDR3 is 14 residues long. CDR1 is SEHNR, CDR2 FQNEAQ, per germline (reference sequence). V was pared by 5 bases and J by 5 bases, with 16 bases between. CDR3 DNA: TGTGCCAGCAGCAAAACCGGGTCGCCCAACGAGCAGTACTTC. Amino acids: CASSKTGSPNEQYF.

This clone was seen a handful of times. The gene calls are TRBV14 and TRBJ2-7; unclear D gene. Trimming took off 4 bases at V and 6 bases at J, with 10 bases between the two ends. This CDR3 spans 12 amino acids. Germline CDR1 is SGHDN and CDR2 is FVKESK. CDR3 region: CASSLIYSEQYF. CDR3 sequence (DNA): TGTGCCAGCAGCCTAATCTACTCCGAGCAGTACTTC.

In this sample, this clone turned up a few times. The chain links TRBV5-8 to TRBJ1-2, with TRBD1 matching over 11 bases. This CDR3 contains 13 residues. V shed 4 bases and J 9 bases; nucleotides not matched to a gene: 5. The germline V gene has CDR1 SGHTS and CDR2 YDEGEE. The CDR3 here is CASSPGQGESYTF. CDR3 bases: TGTGCCAGCAGCCCGGGACAGGGGGAGAGCTACACCTTC.

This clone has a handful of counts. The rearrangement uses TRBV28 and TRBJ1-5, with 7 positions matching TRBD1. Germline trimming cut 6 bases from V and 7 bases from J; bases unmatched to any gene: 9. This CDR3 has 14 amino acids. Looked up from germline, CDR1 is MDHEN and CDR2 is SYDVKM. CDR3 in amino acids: CASSLGQPGQPQHF. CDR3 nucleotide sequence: TGTGCCAGCAGCCTGGGACAGCCTGGCCAGCCCCAGCATTTT.